This T cell receptor beta chain stems from a study of immune evolution from preneoplasia to lung adenocarcinoma. Clones were read by immunoSEQ multiplex PCR, and TCRdb kept only the in-frame ones, dropping some. There are approximately 26,000 clones in the sample; less than 80% occur only once, and around 6% lies in the top ten. Histologic diagnosis was independently verified by two lung pathologists. Premalignant or tumor cells were enriched by macro-dissection after pathologic assessment. The source material was FFPE invasive lung adenocarcinoma tissue. This sequence was found in a person in their sixties or seventies with invasive lung adenocarcinoma. Some clones in this sample may be carry-over from other donors' samples.

In DNA form, the CDR3 reads TGTGCCTGGAATCTCCAGGGCGTAAACACCATATATTTT. The encoded protein is CAWNLQGVNTIYF. This sequence joins TRBV30 and TRBJ1-3; D might be TRBD1 (5 bases). Germline V gives CDR1 GTSNPN, CDR2 SVGIG (reference sequence). V shed 4 bases and J shed 6 bases, with 13 bases lying between them. The CDR3 spans 13 residues.